The 26 T cell receptor beta chains listed next were all sequenced from one sample in a study of blood T cells in healthy people across ages. With a J-beta primer mix and a sample-barcoded 5' primer, a second PCR ran roughly 7 to 11 cycles. Each CDR3 protein gets one entry after TCRdb re-called the 5' RACE reads with MiXCR. Of 920,000 or so distinct CDR3 sequences detected, around 43% appear once; the ten largest clones hold approximately 19%. The specimen was blood. The receptors were sampled from a woman aged 60-75 years in good health.

This clonotype has more than one count but fewer than ten. The CDR3 region has the DNA TGTGCCAGCAGCTTAGGTGGGAAGGAATACAATGAGCAGTTCTTC. Translation: CASSLGGKEYNEQFF. The V gene is TRBV7-7, the J gene TRBJ2-1; D unclear. CDR1 and CDR2 from the germline V gene are SSHAT and FNYEAQ (reference sequence). The CDR3 is made up of 15 amino acids. Trimming pared 1 base from V and 4 bases from J, leaving 11 bases between.

The CDR3, as DNA: TGTGCCAGTACCCTACGCACAGGGCCTCATCAGCCCCAGCATTTT. Translation: CASTLRTGPHQPQHF. The chain joins TRBV19 to TRBJ1-5; perhaps TRBD1 as D (6 bases). Germline assignment: CDR1 LNHDA and CDR2 SQIVND (reference sequence). Deletions cut 7 bases from V and 5 bases from J, with 18 bases between. The CDR3 has 15 residues.

In its sample, this clonotype was seen many times. This chain uses TRBV5-1 with TRBJ2-7; 7 bases align to TRBD1. The CDR3 sequence is 14 residues long. The J segment lost 1 base and the V segment lost 1 base, leaving 2 bases of the junction unmatched. Per germline, CDR1 SGHRS and CDR2 YFSETQ. As DNA, the CDR3 is TGCGCCAGCAGCTTGAGGGGGCGATCCTACGAGCAGTACTTC. As protein: CASSLRGRSYEQYF.

A few counts support this clonotype. The rearrangement uses TRBV7-2 and TRBJ2-7; TRBD1 agrees at 8 bases. The ends lost 2 bases at V and 3 bases at J; junction bases unmatched: 3. The CDR3 sequence is 14 residues long. The germline V gene encodes CDR1 SGHTA and CDR2 FQGNSA. As DNA, the CDR3 is TGTGCCAGCAGCTTATGGGGGACAGGCTACGAGCAGTACTTC. It encodes CASSLWGTGYEQYF.

This clonotype was seen a handful of times. This chain uses TRBV24-1 with TRBJ2-1, with 10 nucleotides matching TRBD1. Germline-derived CDR1 and CDR2 are KGHDR and SFDVKD. V was clipped by 3 bases and J by 7 bases; unmatched bases: 5. The CDR3 spans 15 residues. The CDR3 region has the DNA TGTGCCACCAGTGATACCGGGACAGGGGTTAATGAGCAGTTCTTC. Protein: CATSDTGTGVNEQFF.

The chain couples TRBV12-3 or TRBV12-4 to TRBJ2-7; D perhaps matches TRBD2 (5 bases). With 3 bases removed from V and 7 bases from J, the gap between germline ends came to 19 bases. The CDR3 consists of 15 residues. The CDR3 region is CASSFTSDPGNEQYF. The CDR3, as DNA: TGTGCCAGCAGTTTCACGTCGGACCCGGGGAATGAGCAGTACTTC.

For this clonotype: A read error may produce the germline difference seen at one junction end. CDR3 loop: CASSLRTSGYDEQFF. The DNA of the CDR3 is TGTGCCAGCAGCTTGCGGACTAGCGGCTACGATGAGCAGTTCTTC. The chain has TRBV5-4 and TRBJ2-1; TRBD2 matches 10 bases. The CDR3 sequence is 15 residues long. Germline CDR1 is SGHNT and CDR2 is YYREEE (reference sequence).

This sequence joins TRBV20-1 and TRBJ1-6, with D possibly TRBD1 on 5 matching bases. CDR1 DFQATT and CDR2 SNEGSKA come from the germline V gene (reference sequence). The ends were cut back, 0 bases at V and 4 bases at J, with 16 bases in the middle. This CDR3 spans 17 amino acids. This CDR3 is CSARDSGKVDYNSPLHF. Written as DNA, the CDR3 is TGCAGTGCTAGAGATTCAGGGAAGGTAGATTATAATTCACCCCTCCACTTT.

This clonotype was counted a few times. The J gene is TRBJ2-3, the V gene TRBV7-2; D is uncertain. The V gene's germline CDR1 is SGHTA and CDR2 FQGNSA. This CDR3 region has 13 residues. V was pared by 5 bases and J by 3 bases, with 9 bases between. CDR3 in amino acids: CASSDRLTDTQYF. DNA for the CDR3: TGTGCCAGCAGCGATAGACTTACAGATACGCAGTATTTT. The variable domain in full, with the rest retrieved from reference TRBV7-2 and TRBJ2-3, is GAGVSQSPSNKVTEKGKDVELRCDPISGHTALYWYRQSLGQGLEFLIYFQGNSAPDKSGLPSDRFSAERTGGSVSTLTIQRTQQEDSAVYLCASSDRLTDTQYFGPGTRLTVL.

The sample holds a few counts of this clonotype. The rearrangement links TRBV7-3 to TRBJ2-6; D is perhaps TRBD2 (5 bases). This CDR3 comprises 17 residues. CDR1 SGHTA and CDR2 FQGTGA come from the germline V gene. V was pared by 2 bases and J by 1 base, with 12 bases between. The CDR3 coding sequence is TGTGCCAGCAGCTTACCTGGACTGACTTCTGGGGCCAACGTCCTGACTTTC. Amino acids: CASSLPGLTSGANVLTF.

The chain joins TRBV20-1 to TRBJ2-1; TRBD2 aligns across 10 bases. From germline, CDR1 is DFQATT and CDR2 SNEGSKA (reference sequence). CDR3 length equals 16 residues. J lost 4 bases, V lost 0 bases, and 6 bases had no gene match. CDR3 in DNA: TGCAGTGCTAGAGAATTTGGACTAGCGGCATACAATGAGCAGTTCTTC. Its translation is CSAREFGLAAYNEQFF.

The rearrangement joins TRBV21-1 to TRBJ2-1; TRBD2, the table's D call, lacks a check against the DNA. TRBV21-1 is reported as a pseudogene. CDR3 size: 21 residues. The CDR3 region is CASSKILFGTSGRAPYNEQFF. Here the CDR3 DNA reads TGTGCCAGCAGCAAAATACTATTTGGGACTAGCGGGAGGGCCCCCTACAATGAGCAGTTCTTC.

This clonotype was seen only a few times. This chain uses TRBV2 with TRBJ2-5, with D perhaps TRBD2 (7 bases). In germline, CDR1 is SNHLY, CDR2 FYNNEI. The CDR3 contains 17 residues. Trimming left V 4 bases short and J 0 bases short, with 18 bases between. CDR3 DNA sequence: TGTGCCAGCAGTGTCCCACTTGCGGGGGCACACCAAGAGACCCAGTACTTC. It specifies CASSVPLAGAHQETQYF.

This rearrangement joins TRBV21-1 to TRBJ2-3; TRBD1 is the table's D call, not checked against the DNA. TRBV21-1 is a pseudogene segment. CDR3 size: 18 residues. CDR3 nucleotides: TGTGCCAGCAGAGGGAGGCAGGGGGCGAGATTGGTCACAGATACGCAGTATTTT. Its translation: CASRGRQGARLVTDTQYF.

The chain is built from TRBV20-1 and TRBJ2-7; D is perhaps TRBD1 (8 bases). Trimming took 4 bases from V and 2 from J, leaving 21 bases between them. Germline V gene lookup returns CDR1 DFQATT and CDR2 SNEGSKA (reference sequence). This CDR3 contains 16 residues. CDR3 in amino acids: CSATGQGRTRAYEQYF. CDR3 coding DNA: TGCAGTGCTACCGGACAGGGAAGGACTAGAGCCTACGAGCAGTACTTC.

The V and J genes are TRBV10-3 and TRBJ2-1, with 11 bases matching TRBD2. Germline CDR1 reads ENHRY; CDR2 reads SYGVKD. The CDR3 length is 13 residues. The junction had 4 bases not matched to a gene; V was cut back by 10 bases and J by 5 bases. The CDR3 coding sequence is TGTGCCAGTAGCGGGAGGGCCAACAATGAGCAGTTCTTC. Residues: CASSGRANNEQFF.

J is TRBJ2-3 and V is TRBV12-3 or TRBV12-4; no reliable D call. The CDR3 extends over 14 amino acids. V lost 3 bases, J lost 2 bases, and 9 bases lay in between. The CDR3 DNA follows: TGTGCCAGCAGTTTGGGCCGTTTCACAGATACGCAGTATTTT. It yields the protein CASSLGRFTDTQYF.

This chain joins TRBV9 and TRBJ2-5; D may be TRBD2 (7 bases). Germline loops: CDR1 SGDLS, CDR2 YYNGEE. The CDR3 is 16 amino acids. The germline V and J ends were trimmed by 4 bases and 11 bases, with 27 bases remaining between them. The CDR3 DNA reads as TGTGCCAGCAGCTATACAGGGAGCGGGACCTACAATGAGCAGTACTTC. Its protein product is CASSYTGSGTYNEQYF.

This clonotype was counted a few times. The chain is built from TRBV25-1 and TRBJ2-7; maybe TRBD1 (7 bases). CDR3 size: 13 residues. The germline V and J ends were trimmed by 8 bases and 7 bases, with 18 bases remaining between them. The germline CDR1 and CDR2 sequences are MGHDK and SYGVNS. The CDR3 spells CASRGGRGVEQYF. The CDR3 nucleotides are TGTGCCAGCCGCGGAGGCAGGGGGGTTGAGCAGTACTTC.

The gene calls are TRBV7-9 and TRBJ1-2; 7 bases align to TRBD1. J gave up 8 bases and V 7 bases, and 13 bases lay outside the gene matches. This CDR3 has 14 residues. Germline CDR1 is SEHNR and CDR2 is FQNEAQ (reference sequence). Written as DNA, the CDR3 is TGTGCCAGCACCCGACCAGAGGGGGCAGGAGGCTACACCTTC. Translation gives CASTRPEGAGGYTF.

The genes are TRBV20-1 and TRBJ2-2; a weak D match, TRBD1 (6 bases). Germline V CDR1 and CDR2: DFQATT, SNEGSKA (reference sequence). V dropped 3 bases and J dropped 4 bases, with 18 bases sitting between them. The CDR3 has 16 residues. The CDR3 spells CSASHRALRSTGELFF. The CDR3 bases are TGCAGTGCTAGCCACAGGGCTTTAAGGTCCACCGGGGAGCTGTTTTTT.

This chain links TRBV6-5 with TRBJ1-1; a weak D match, TRBD1 (6 bases). This CDR3 has 15 residues. V was shortened by 4 bases and J by 3 bases, with 15 bases between the two germline ends. Germline-derived CDR1 and CDR2 are MNHEY and SVGAGI. The CDR3 DNA reads TGTGCCAGCAGTTCCCAGACAGGAGGGGACACTGAAGCTTTCTTT. It specifies CASSSQTGGDTEAFF.

Only a few counts were recorded for this clonotype. This chain connects TRBV28 to TRBJ2-7; no firm D call. This CDR3 spans 15 amino acids. Trimming left V 10 bases short and J 3 bases short, with 22 bases between. The germline CDR1 and CDR2 sequences are MDHEN and SYDVKM. For the CDR3, the DNA is TGTGCCACCCTGTCCCCTCGGGCCTCTCTCTACGAGCAGTACTTC. Protein: CATLSPRASLYEQYF.

This clonotype was found a few times. The genes are TRBV6-5 and TRBJ2-2, with D uncertain. Germline values: CDR1 MNHEY, CDR2 SVGAGI. The germline V and J ends were trimmed by 0 bases and 7 bases, with 9 bases remaining between them. This CDR3 region has 14 residues. The CDR3 nucleotides are TGTGCCAGCAGTTACTCATTAGGTATCGGGGAGCTGTTTTTT. Translating it yields CASSYSLGIGELFF.

The chain has TRBV7-9 and TRBJ2-1; maybe TRBD2 (5 bases). Germline CDR1 SEHNR, CDR2 FQNEAQ (reference sequence). The V end was cut by 5 bases, the J end by 7 bases, with 9 bases between. This CDR3 comprises 12 residues. Here the CDR3 reads CASSLSENEQFF. CDR3 DNA sequence: TGTGCCAGCAGCCTTAGCGAAAATGAGCAGTTCTTC. The complete variable domain, with remaining parts taken from reference TRBV7-9 and TRBJ2-1, reads DTGVSQNPRHKITKRGQNVTFRCDPISEHNRLYWYRQTLGQGPEFLTYFQNEAQLEKSRLLSDRFSAERPKGSFSTLEIQRTEQGDSAMYLCASSLSENEQFFGPGTRLTVL.

The chain recombines TRBV3-1 with TRBJ2-2; unclear D gene. Between the trimmed V and J ends, which lost 1 base and 10 bases, there was a span of 4 bases. The CDR3 is made up of 11 amino acids. Looked up from germline, CDR1 is LGHDT and CDR2 is YNNKEL (reference sequence). This CDR3 is CASSQAEELFF. The CDR3 DNA follows: TGTGCCAGCAGCCAAGCGGAGGAGCTGTTTTTT.